A single sample gave rise to the 2 T cell receptor beta chains below, sequenced in a study of blood T cell repertoires in COVID-19. Generated by immunoSEQ multiplex PCR, the TCRdb table keeps only in-frame clones and is missing some. The profile shows 150,000 to 200,000 clones, 80% to 90% of them singletons. Material: peripheral blood. These TCRs come from a man between 18 and 29 years old who had recovered from COVID-19.

The chain couples TRBV5-1 to TRBJ2-1, with 10 bases fitting TRBD2. Trimming took 3 bases from V and 9 from J; bases not matched to a gene: 9. There are 15 residues in the CDR3. In germline, CDR1 is SGHRS, CDR2 YFSETQ. The chain's CDR3 is CASSSSGSADREQFF. The CDR3 region has the DNA TGCGCCAGCAGCTCTAGCGGGAGTGCCGATCGTGAGCAGTTCTTC.

This sequence joins TRBV6-5 and TRBJ2-5; D is possibly TRBD1 (6 bases). CDR3 length equals 15 residues. Germline CDR1 reads MNHEY; CDR2 reads SVGAGI. V was cut by 10 bases and J by 3 bases, with 21 bases left in between. This chain's CDR3 is CATTLLTGGKETQYF. The CDR3 DNA is TGTGCCACTACCTTGCTGACAGGAGGAAAAGAGACCCAGTACTTC.